This T cell receptor (beta chain) emerged from a study of preoperative IRX-2 immunotherapy in early breast cancer. Treatment here: preoperative locoregional IRX-2 cytokine immunotherapy. Samples came from a phase Ib trial of preoperative locoregional IRX-2 cytokine immunotherapy. V lost 5 bases and J lost 3; bases outside the gene matches: 9. The CDR3 consists of 16 residues. The V gene's germline CDR1 is MNHGY and CDR2 SAAAGT. A few counts support this clone. Profiling relied on immunoSEQ multiplex PCR, and the TCRdb table lists in-frame clones only, not all of them. The repertoire holds approximately 100,000 clones, with roughly 89% as singletons.

This chain connects TRBV6-8 to TRBJ2-3; 9 bases map to TRBD2. The sequence came from a human donor with breast cancer. The sample consisted of tumor tissue, taken after IRX-2 immunotherapy. CDR3 in DNA: TGTGCCAGCAGTCAAGGGACTAGCACCGTAACAGATACGCAGTATTTT. Its protein product is CASSQGTSTVTDTQYF.